The 28 T cell receptor beta chains below all came from one sample that was sequenced in a study of blood T cell repertoires in COVID-19 (dated by TCRdb to the early 2020s). The library was produced with the immunoSEQ multiplex PCR assay. The table comes from immuneACCESS by way of TCRdb, which keeps in-frame sequences with V and J called. Part of the clones is missing from these tables; in studies checked, under half for an unresolved V gene and the rest for unknown reasons. The sample data list about 50,000 clones, and roughly 90% of these were observed just once. About 8.9% of the sample is held by the ten biggest clonotypes. Sequencing was performed on peripheral blood. The receptors were gathered from a woman of 80 years or more with acute or convalescent COVID-19.

The V call is TRBV5-1, the J call TRBJ1-1; perhaps TRBD1 as D (6 bases). This CDR3 is 14 amino acids long. Germline V CDR1 and CDR2: SGHRS, YFSETQ. V was clipped by 3 bases and J by 3 bases, with 12 bases between them. The CDR3 DNA follows: TGCGCCAGCAGCTCCAGGGGATGGGACACTGAAGCTTTCTTT. Protein sequence: CASSSRGWDTEAFF.

DNA for the CDR3: TGTGCCCGCTCGAGGGGGCTGGGTCAGCCCCAGCATTTT. It encodes CARSRGLGQPQHF. The rearrangement uses TRBV3-1 (or the pseudogene TRBV3-2) and TRBJ1-5; 7 bases fit TRBD1. Germline loops: CDR1 LGHDT, CDR2 YNNKEL (reference sequence). V lost 11 bases, J lost 6 bases, and 10 bases stayed unmatched. The CDR3 covers 13 residues.

The chain has TRBV5-1 and TRBJ1-4, with TRBD1 as a possible D gene (5 bases). Trimming took off 1 base at V and 7 bases at J, with 20 bases between the two ends. The CDR3 has 17 amino acids. The germline CDR1 and CDR2 sequences are SGHRS and YFSETQ. The CDR3 spells CASSLPQSGTASEKLFF. The CDR3 DNA follows: TGCGCCAGCAGCTTGCCCCAAAGCGGGACGGCCAGTGAAAAACTGTTTTTT.

The genes are TRBV5-1 and TRBJ2-5; D call uncertain. V was trimmed by 0 bases and J by 5 bases, leaving 11 bases between them. Germline lookup yields CDR1 SGHRS and CDR2 YFSETQ. The CDR3 contains 14 residues. CDR3 amino acids: CASSLDSARETQYF. DNA for the CDR3: TGCGCCAGCAGCTTGGATTCCGCCCGGGAGACCCAGTACTTC.

This clone was seen only once. V usage is TRBV6-2 or TRBV6-3 and J usage is TRBJ2-2, with 9 nucleotides matching TRBD2. V lost 5 bases and J lost 10; bases outside the gene matches: 20. The length of the CDR3 is 18 residues. Looked up from germline, CDR1 is MNHEY and CDR2 is SVGEGT. This CDR3 reads CASSTETLAGKGVPELFF. CDR3 DNA: TGTGCCAGCAGTACGGAAACGCTAGCGGGGAAGGGGGTACCGGAGCTGTTTTTT.

This chain uses TRBV19 with TRBJ2-1; TRBD2 aligns across 13 bases. J gave up 9 bases and V 5 bases, and 7 bases lay outside the gene matches. Germline assignment: CDR1 LNHDA and CDR2 SQIVND (reference sequence). The CDR3 covers 15 residues. The CDR3 sequence: CASSPGLAGVSEQFF. The CDR3 DNA is TGTGCCAGTAGTCCAGGACTAGCGGGAGTGAGTGAGCAGTTCTTC.

The chain links TRBV5-1 to TRBJ2-3, with a tentative D call TRBD2 (6 bases). Germline CDR1 reads SGHRS; CDR2 reads YFSETQ. CDR3 length equals 14 residues. Trimming took off 5 bases at V and 6 bases at J, with 16 bases between the two ends. CDR3 sequence reads: CASRSLTSEDTQYF. The DNA for the CDR3 is TGCGCCAGCAGGTCCCTGACTAGTGAGGATACGCAGTATTTT.

The CDR3 reads CASSEGQGYGYTF. As DNA, the CDR3 is TGTGCCAGCAGTGAAGGACAGGGCTATGGCTACACCTTC. This chain joins TRBV2 and TRBJ1-2; 7 bases map to TRBD1. From germline, CDR1 is SNHLY and CDR2 FYNNEI. The V and J ends lost 1 base and 4 bases, in that order; junction bases with no gene match: 0. This CDR3 is 13 amino acids long.

The chain carries TRBV5-4 and TRBJ2-2, with TRBD2 as a possible D gene (6 bases). V was shortened by 1 base and J by 5 bases, with 9 bases between the two germline ends. Germline CDR1 reads SGHNT; CDR2 reads YYREEE (reference sequence). CDR3 length: 14 residues. CDR3 coding DNA: TGTGCCAGCAGCTTGAGGAGGGAAACCGGGGAGCTGTTTTTT. Its protein is CASSLRRETGELFF. Full variable domain (remainder filled in from reference TRBV5-4 and TRBJ2-2): ETGVTQSPTHLIKTRGQQVTLRCSSQSGHNTVSWYQQALGQGPQFIFQYYREEENGRGNFPPRFSGLQFPNYSSELNVNALELDDSALYLCASSLRRETGELFFGEGSRLTVL.

The genes are TRBV10-3 and TRBJ2-1, with TRBD2 as a possible D gene (6 bases). V lost 3 bases, J lost 0 bases, and 12 bases lay in between. The CDR3 sequence is 16 residues long. Looked up from germline, CDR1 is ENHRY and CDR2 is SYGVKD. CDR3 sequence (DNA): TGTGCCATCAGTGAAGGTGGGAGGAGCTCCTACAATGAGCAGTTCTTC. Protein product: CAISEGGRSSYNEQFF.

The chain couples TRBV6-5 to TRBJ1-6; maybe TRBD1 (6 bases). Germline V lookup: CDR1 MNHEY, CDR2 SVGAGI. Trimming stripped 0 bases from V and 14 bases from J, with 14 bases between. The CDR3 length is 14 residues. The CDR3 DNA sequence: TGTGCCAGCAGTTACTCGGGGGCAGCGCCGACCCTCCACTTT. This encodes CASSYSGAAPTLHF.

The J gene is TRBJ2-5, the V gene TRBV4-3; 11 nucleotides line up with TRBD1. In germline, CDR1 is LGHNA, CDR2 YSLEER. The V and J ends lost 1 base and 7 bases, in that order; junction bases with no gene match: 8. The CDR3 length is 16 residues. The CDR3 spells CASSQAWTGGDGTQYF. The CDR3 DNA follows: TGCGCCAGCAGCCAAGCCTGGACAGGGGGCGATGGGACCCAGTACTTC.

CDR3 region: CASSLEGTGGETQYF. The CDR3 region has the DNA TGCGCCAGCAGCTTGGAAGGTACCGGGGGAGAGACCCAGTACTTC. V gene TRBV5-1 combines with J gene TRBJ2-5, with D possibly TRBD2 on 6 matching bases. CDR1 SGHRS and CDR2 YFSETQ come from the germline V gene. CDR3 length: 15 amino acids. V was pared by 0 bases and J by 4 bases, with 13 bases between.

The chain couples TRBV4-2 to TRBJ1-4, with TRBD1 identical over 7 bases. This CDR3 spans 18 amino acids. Germline V gene sequence: CDR1 LGHNA, CDR2 YNFKEQ. V trimming: 3 bases; J trimming: 1 base; junction bases outside the gene matches: 11. The CDR3 reads CASSQDRIVKGTNEKLFF. The DNA of the CDR3 is TGTGCCAGCAGCCAGGACAGGATCGTGAAGGGAACTAATGAAAAACTGTTTTTT.

The rearrangement uses TRBV30 and TRBJ2-7; TRBD2 agrees at 9 bases. V lost 0 bases to trimming and J lost 1 base; unmatched junction nucleotides: 4. Germline V gives CDR1 GTSNPN, CDR2 SVGIG (reference sequence). The CDR3 is made up of 15 amino acids. CDR3 nucleotide sequence: TGTGCCTGGAGTGTAGGGACTAGCAGATCCTACGAGCAGTACTTC. This translates into CAWSVGTSRSYEQYF.

The chain has TRBV6-6 and TRBJ2-1; 7 bases are a match to TRBD1. The CDR3 covers 14 residues. CDR1 MNHNY and CDR2 SVGAGI come from the germline V gene (reference sequence). V dropped 3 bases and J dropped 3; count of bases not matched to a gene: 2. The CDR3 nucleotides are TGTGCCAGCAGTTATCGACAGGGCTACAATGAGCAGTTCTTC. Translation gives CASSYRQGYNEQFF.

The chain carries TRBV6-2 or TRBV6-3 and TRBJ1-6, with D perhaps TRBD1 (5 bases). In germline, CDR1 is MNHEY, CDR2 SVGEGT. This CDR3 comprises 12 residues. The V and J ends lost 1 base and 10 bases respectively, with 5 bases between them. Written as DNA, the CDR3 is TGTGCCAGCAGTTACTGGGGCTCACCCCTCCACTTT. Its translation: CASSYWGSPLHF.

The rearrangement links TRBV6-6 to TRBJ1-6, with TRBD1 as a possible D gene (6 bases). The CDR3 has 17 residues. V was trimmed by 5 bases and J by 6 bases, leaving 20 bases between them. Germline CDR1 reads MNHNY; CDR2 reads SVGAGI (reference sequence). CDR3 coding DNA: TGTGCCAGCAGTCCTAGCGGGGGCGCAGGGCCTAATTCACCCCTCCACTTT. Translating it yields CASSPSGGAGPNSPLHF.

The chain links TRBV18 to TRBJ1-1; perhaps TRBD1 as D (5 bases). CDR1 is KGHSH and CDR2 is LQKENI in the germline V gene. This CDR3 is 14 amino acids long. V lost 5 bases and J 4 bases, leaving 14 bases between the germline ends. The CDR3 DNA reads TGTGCCAGCTCATCCGGAGGGGTCCCCACTGAAGCTTTCTTT. Protein sequence: CASSSGGVPTEAFF.

The rearrangement uses TRBV5-1 and TRBJ2-2; 10 bases match TRBD1. Germline CDR1 and CDR2: SGHRS and YFSETQ. Germline trimming cut 6 bases from V and 4 bases from J; bases unmatched to any gene: 9. The CDR3 length is 16 residues. CDR3 DNA: TGCGCCAGCACCGGGACCGGACAGGGGGTCACCGGGGAGCTGTTTTTT. Translating it yields CASTGTGQGVTGELFF.

This chain joins TRBV7-3 and TRBJ2-5; 14 bases line up with TRBD2. This CDR3 region has 15 residues. Trimming took 4 bases from V and 3 from J; bases not matched to a gene: 1. Germline CDR1 reads SGHTA; CDR2 reads FQGTGA. CDR3 region: CASSSGLAGEETQYF. Here the CDR3 DNA reads TGTGCCAGCAGCTCGGGACTAGCGGGAGAAGAGACCCAGTACTTC.

V and J are TRBV4-2 and TRBJ1-2, with D tentatively TRBD1 (5 bases). Trimming stripped 1 base from V and 8 bases from J, with 20 bases between. Germline CDR1 and CDR2: LGHNA and YNFKEQ. The CDR3 is 16 residues long. The CDR3 region is CASSQGRLEAGKGYTF. For the CDR3, the DNA is TGTGCCAGCAGCCAAGGCCGTTTGGAAGCAGGGAAGGGCTACACCTTC.

J is TRBJ1-1 and V is TRBV18, with 10 bases matching TRBD1. This CDR3 has 16 residues. The trim removed 2 bases at V and 7 bases at J, leaving 10 bases unmatched. Per germline, CDR1 KGHSH and CDR2 LQKENI. CDR3 coding DNA: TGTGCCAGCTCACCAGGGACAGGGGAGGGAAATGTTGAAGCTTTCTTT. Its translation: CASSPGTGEGNVEAFF.

This chain uses TRBV2 with TRBJ2-4; 8 bases align to TRBD1. Germline values: CDR1 SNHLY, CDR2 FYNNEI. The CDR3 contains 15 residues. V was clipped by 3 bases and J by 6 bases; unmatched bases: 7. Here the CDR3 DNA reads TGTGCCAGCAGTGAGGGAATACAGGGGGGAAACATTCAGTACTTC. Translation gives CASSEGIQGGNIQYF. The full variable domain, completed using reference TRBV2 and TRBJ2-4, is EPEVTQTPSHQVTQMGQEVILRCVPISNHLYFYWYRQILGQKVEFLVSFYNNEISEKSEIFDDQFSVERPDGSNFTLKIRSTKLEDSAMYFCASSEGIQGGNIQYFGAGTRLSVL.

The V and J genes are TRBV18 and TRBJ2-5; TRBD2 aligns across 7 bases. This CDR3 has 15 amino acids. The J segment lost 2 bases and the V segment lost 2 bases, leaving 5 bases of the junction unmatched. Germline V gene lookup returns CDR1 KGHSH and CDR2 LQKENI. CDR3: CASSPRRREQETQYF. In DNA form, the CDR3 reads TGTGCCAGCTCACCAAGGCGGCGGGAGCAAGAGACCCAGTACTTC. Combining the CDR3 with reference TRBV18 and TRBJ2-5 gives the whole variable domain NAGVMQNPRHLVRRRGQEARLRCSPMKGHSHVYWYRQLPEEGLKFMVYLQKENIIDESGMPKERFSAEFPKEGPSILRIQQVVRGDSAAYFCASSPRRREQETQYFGPGTRLLVL.

This rearrangement joins TRBV18 to TRBJ1-2, with D maybe TRBD1 (5 bases). The germline V and J ends were trimmed by 3 bases and 7 bases, with 15 bases remaining between them. Germline V gene data show CDR1 as KGHSH and CDR2 as LQKENI. CDR3 length: 14 residues. CDR3 sequence reads: CASSPSLRAGGYTF. The CDR3 DNA is TGTGCCAGCTCACCCAGCCTCAGGGCAGGTGGCTACACCTTC.

This clone appeared once. The chain uses TRBV11-3 and TRBJ2-1; tentative D call: TRBD2 (5 bases). Germline V gene lookup returns CDR1 SGHNT and CDR2 YENEEA. V was clipped by 5 bases and J by 7 bases, with 15 bases between them. The length of the CDR3 is 14 residues. The CDR3 loop is CASSLSPSTNEQFF. The CDR3 DNA is TGTGCCAGCAGCCTTAGCCCTAGCACGAATGAGCAGTTCTTC.

This clone was found once. The rearrangement links TRBV4-1 to TRBJ2-2; TRBD1 is a possible D gene (6 bases). Trimming stripped 3 bases from V and 7 bases from J, with 18 bases between. CDR3 length: 16 amino acids. Germline V CDR1 and CDR2: MGHRA, YSYEKL. CDR3 nucleotide sequence: TGCGCCAGCAGCCACGTACAGGGTTCGGTAGGCGGGGAGCTGTTTTTT. It yields the protein CASSHVQGSVGGELFF.